The entry below gives a single T cell receptor beta chain sequence along with its context. As yet, its antigen is unknown. This specimen belongs to a study of shared clonotypes between healthy human individuals. Study results and caveats: It was observed that 5% to 6.5% of naive CD4 clonotypes were shared across several donors.

Profiling relied on immunoSEQ multiplex PCR, and the TCRdb table lists in-frame clones only, not all of them. The sample records roughly 1,500,000 clones, approximately 98% being singletons. Germline V gives CDR1 MNHEY, CDR2 SMNVEV (reference sequence). There are 14 residues in the CDR3. The ends were cut back, 7 bases at V and 4 bases at J, with 13 bases in the middle. Healthy HIV-negative adults with no recent acute infections or vaccinations were recruited as donors. Sequenced sample: naive CD4+ T cells sorted from blood. Specified subset: CD45RA+ positively selected. The rearrangement uses TRBV27 and TRBJ2-2; perhaps TRBD1 as D (6 bases). The clonotype originates from a man aged 30-40 years in good health. The CDR3 nucleotides read TGTGCCAGCACCCGGACAGTTAGCACCGGGGAGCTGTTTTTT. Translated: CASTRTVSTGELFF.